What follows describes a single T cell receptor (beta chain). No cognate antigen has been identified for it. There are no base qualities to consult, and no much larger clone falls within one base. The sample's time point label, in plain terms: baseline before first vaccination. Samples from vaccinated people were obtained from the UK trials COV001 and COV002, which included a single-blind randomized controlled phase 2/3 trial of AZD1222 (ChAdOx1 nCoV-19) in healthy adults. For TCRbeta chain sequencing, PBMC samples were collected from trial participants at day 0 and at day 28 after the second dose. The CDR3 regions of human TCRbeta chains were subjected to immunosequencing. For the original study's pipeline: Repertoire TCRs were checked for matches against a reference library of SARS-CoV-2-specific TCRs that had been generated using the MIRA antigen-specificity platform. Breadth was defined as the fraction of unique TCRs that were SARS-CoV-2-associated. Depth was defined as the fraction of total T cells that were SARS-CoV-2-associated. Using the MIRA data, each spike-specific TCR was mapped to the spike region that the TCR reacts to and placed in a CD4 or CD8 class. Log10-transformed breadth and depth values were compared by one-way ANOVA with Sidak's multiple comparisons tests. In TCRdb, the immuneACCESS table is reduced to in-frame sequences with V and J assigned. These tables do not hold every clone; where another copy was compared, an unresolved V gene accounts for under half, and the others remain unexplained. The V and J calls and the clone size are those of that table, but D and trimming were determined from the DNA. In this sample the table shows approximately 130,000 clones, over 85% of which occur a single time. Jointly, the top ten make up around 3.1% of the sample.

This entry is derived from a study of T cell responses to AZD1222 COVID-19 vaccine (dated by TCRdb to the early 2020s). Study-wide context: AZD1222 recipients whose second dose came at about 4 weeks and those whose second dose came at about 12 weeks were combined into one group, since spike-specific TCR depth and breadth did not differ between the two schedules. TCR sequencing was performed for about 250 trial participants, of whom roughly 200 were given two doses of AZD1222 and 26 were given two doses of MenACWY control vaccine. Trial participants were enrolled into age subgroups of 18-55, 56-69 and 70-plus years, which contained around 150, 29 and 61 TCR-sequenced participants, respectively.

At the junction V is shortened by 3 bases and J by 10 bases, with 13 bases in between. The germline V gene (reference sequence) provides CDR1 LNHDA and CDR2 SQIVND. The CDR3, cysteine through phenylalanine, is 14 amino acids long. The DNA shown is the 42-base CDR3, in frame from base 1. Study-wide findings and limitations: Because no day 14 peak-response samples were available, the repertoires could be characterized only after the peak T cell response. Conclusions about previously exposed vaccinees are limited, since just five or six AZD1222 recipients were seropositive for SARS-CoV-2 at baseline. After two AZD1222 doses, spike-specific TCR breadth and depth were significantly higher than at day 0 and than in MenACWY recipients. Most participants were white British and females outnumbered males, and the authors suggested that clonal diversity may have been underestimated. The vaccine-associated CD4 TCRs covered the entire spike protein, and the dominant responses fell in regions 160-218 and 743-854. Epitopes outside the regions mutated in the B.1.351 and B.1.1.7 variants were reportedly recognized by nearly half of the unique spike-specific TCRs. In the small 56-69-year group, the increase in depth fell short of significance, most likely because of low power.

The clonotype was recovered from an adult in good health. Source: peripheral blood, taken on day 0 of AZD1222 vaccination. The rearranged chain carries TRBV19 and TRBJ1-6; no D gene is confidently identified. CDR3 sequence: CASSIIPFSSPLHF. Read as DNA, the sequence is TGTGCCAGTAGTATCATCCCGTTCAGCTCACCCCTCCACTTT.